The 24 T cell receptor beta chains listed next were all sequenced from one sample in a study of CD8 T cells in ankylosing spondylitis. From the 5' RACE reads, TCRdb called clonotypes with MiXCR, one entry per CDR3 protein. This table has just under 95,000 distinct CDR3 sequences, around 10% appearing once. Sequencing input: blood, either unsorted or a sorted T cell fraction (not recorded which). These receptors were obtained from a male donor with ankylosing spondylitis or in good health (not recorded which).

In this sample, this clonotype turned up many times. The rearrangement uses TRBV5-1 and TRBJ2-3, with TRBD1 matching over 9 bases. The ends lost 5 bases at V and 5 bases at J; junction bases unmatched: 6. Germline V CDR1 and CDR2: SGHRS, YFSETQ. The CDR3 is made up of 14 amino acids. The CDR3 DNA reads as TGCGCCAGCAGATCCGGGACAGGGTTAGATACGCAGTATTTT. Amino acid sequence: CASRSGTGLDTQYF.

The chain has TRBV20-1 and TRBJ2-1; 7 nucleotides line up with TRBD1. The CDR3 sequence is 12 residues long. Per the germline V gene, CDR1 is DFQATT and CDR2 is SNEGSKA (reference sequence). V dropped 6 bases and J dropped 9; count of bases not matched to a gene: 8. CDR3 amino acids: CSAPTGVSEQFF. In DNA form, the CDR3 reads TGCAGTGCCCCTACAGGGGTAAGTGAGCAGTTCTTC.

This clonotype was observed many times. CDR3 sequence reads: CSARSLAGREQYF. CDR3 sequence (DNA): TGCAGTGCTAGAAGCCTAGCGGGACGAGAGCAGTACTTC. The genes are TRBV20-1 and TRBJ2-7, with 9 bases identical to TRBD2. Germline V gene sequence: CDR1 DFQATT, CDR2 SNEGSKA (reference sequence). CDR3 length: 13 residues. With 2 bases clipped from V and 7 bases from J, the junction kept 6 bases outside the gene matches.

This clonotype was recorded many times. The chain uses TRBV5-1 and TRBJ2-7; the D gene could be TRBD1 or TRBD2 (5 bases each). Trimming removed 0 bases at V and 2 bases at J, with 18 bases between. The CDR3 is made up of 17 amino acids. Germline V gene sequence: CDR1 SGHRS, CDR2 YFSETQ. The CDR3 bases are TGCGCCAGCAGCTTGGTTACTGGGACGGACAACCCCTACGAGCAGTACTTC. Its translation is CASSLVTGTDNPYEQYF.

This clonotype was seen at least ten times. The CDR3 protein is CSARDGTSGARAQHF. Written as DNA, the CDR3 is TGCAGTGCTAGAGATGGCACCTCTGGGGCCAGGGCCCAGCATTTT. V and J are TRBV20-1 and TRBJ1-5; maybe TRBD1 (5 bases). The CDR3 sequence is 15 residues long. The V gene lost 0 bases and the J gene lost 11 bases, with 20 bases spanning the gap. Germline-derived CDR1 and CDR2 are DFQATT and SNEGSKA (reference sequence).

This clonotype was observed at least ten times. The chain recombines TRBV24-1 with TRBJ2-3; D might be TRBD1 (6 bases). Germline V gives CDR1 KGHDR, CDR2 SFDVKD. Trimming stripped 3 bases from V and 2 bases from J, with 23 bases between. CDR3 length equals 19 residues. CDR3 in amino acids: CATSDPNDPDSPFTDTQYF. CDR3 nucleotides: TGTGCCACCAGTGATCCAAATGATCCGGACAGCCCCTTCACAGATACGCAGTATTTT.

Here the CDR3 DNA reads TGTGCCAGCACCTCTAGCAGCATTGAGCAGTTCTTC. Its protein product is CASTSSSIEQFF. The J gene is TRBJ2-1, the V gene TRBV2; TRBD2 might be the D (5 bases). Trimming stripped 7 bases from V and 9 bases from J, with 13 bases between. Germline V gives CDR1 SNHLY, CDR2 FYNNEI. The CDR3 covers 12 residues. Full variable domain (rest looked up from reference TRBV2 and TRBJ2-1): EPEVTQTPSHQVTQMGQEVILRCVPISNHLYFYWYRQILGQKVEFLVSFYNNEISEKSEIFDDQFSVERPDGSNFTLKIRSTKLEDSAMYFCASTSSSIEQFFGPGTRLTVL.

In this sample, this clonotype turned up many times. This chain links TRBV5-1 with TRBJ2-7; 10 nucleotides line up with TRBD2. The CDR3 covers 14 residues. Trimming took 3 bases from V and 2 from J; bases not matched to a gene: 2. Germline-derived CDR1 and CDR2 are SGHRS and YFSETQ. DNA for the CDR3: TGCGCCAGCAGCTATAGCGGGGGGACCTACGAGCAGTACTTC. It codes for CASSYSGGTYEQYF.

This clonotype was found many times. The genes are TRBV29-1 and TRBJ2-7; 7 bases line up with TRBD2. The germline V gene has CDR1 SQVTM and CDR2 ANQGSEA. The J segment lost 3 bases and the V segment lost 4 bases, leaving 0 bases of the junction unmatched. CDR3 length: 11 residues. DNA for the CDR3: TGCAGCGTTGGGGAGGGCTACGAGCAGTACTTC. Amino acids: CSVGEGYEQYF.

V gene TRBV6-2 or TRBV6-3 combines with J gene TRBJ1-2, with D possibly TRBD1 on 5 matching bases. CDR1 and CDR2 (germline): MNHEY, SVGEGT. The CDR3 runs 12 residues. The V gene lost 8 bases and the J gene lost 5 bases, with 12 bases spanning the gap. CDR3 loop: CASGPRDYGYTF. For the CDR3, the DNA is TGTGCCAGCGGCCCCAGGGATTATGGCTACACCTTC.

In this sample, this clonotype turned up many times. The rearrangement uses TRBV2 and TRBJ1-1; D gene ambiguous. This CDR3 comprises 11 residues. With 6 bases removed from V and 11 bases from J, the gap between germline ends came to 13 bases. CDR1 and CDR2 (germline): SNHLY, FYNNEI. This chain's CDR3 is CASRDTYGAFF. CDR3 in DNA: TGTGCCAGCAGAGACACGTATGGCGCTTTCTTT.

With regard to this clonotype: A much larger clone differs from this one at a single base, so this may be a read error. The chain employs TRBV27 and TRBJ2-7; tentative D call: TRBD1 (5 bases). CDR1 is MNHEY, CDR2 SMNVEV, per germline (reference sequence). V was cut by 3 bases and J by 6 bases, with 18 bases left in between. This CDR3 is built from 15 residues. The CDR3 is CASSFSPRAVREQYF. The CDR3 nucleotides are TGTGCCAGCAGTTTCTCACCCAGGGCAGTTCGCGAGCAGTACTTC.

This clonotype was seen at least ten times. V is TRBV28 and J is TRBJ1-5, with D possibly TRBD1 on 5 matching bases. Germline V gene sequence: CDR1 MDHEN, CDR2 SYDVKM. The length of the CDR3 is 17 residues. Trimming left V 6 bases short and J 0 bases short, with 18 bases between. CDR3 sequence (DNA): TGTGCCAGCAGATCTCCCGGGGGACCCCTTAGCAATCAGCCCCAGCATTTT. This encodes CASRSPGGPLSNQPQHF.

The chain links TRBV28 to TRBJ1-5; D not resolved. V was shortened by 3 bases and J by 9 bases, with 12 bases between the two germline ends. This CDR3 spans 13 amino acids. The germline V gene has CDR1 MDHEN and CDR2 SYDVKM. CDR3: CASSFDRITPQHF. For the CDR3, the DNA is TGTGCCAGCAGTTTCGACCGGATAACGCCCCAGCATTTT.

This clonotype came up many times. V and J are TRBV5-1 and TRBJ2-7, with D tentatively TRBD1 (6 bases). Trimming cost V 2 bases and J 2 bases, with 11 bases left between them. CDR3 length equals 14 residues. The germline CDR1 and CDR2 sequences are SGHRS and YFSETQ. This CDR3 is CASSFRGKAYEQYF. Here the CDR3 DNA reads TGCGCCAGCAGCTTCAGGGGAAAAGCCTACGAGCAGTACTTC.

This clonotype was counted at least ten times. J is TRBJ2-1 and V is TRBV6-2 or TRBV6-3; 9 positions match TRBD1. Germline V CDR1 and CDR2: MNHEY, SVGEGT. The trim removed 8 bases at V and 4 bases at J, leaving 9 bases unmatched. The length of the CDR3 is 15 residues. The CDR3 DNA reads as TGTGCCAGCCTACCCGGGACAGGGTATTACAATGAGCAGTTCTTC. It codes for CASLPGTGYYNEQFF.

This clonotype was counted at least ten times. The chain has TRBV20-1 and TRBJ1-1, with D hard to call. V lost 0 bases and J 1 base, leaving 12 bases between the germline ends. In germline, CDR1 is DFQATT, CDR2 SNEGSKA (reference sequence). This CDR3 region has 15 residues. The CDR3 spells CSAREAIRGNTEAFF. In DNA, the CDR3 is TGCAGTGCTAGAGAGGCCATTCGGGGGAACACTGAAGCTTTCTTT.

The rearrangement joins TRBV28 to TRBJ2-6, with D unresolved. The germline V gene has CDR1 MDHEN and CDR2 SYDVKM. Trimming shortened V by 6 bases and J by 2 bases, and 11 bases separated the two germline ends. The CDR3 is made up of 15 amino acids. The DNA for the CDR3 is TGTGCCAGCAGCTCGACAAGCGCTGGGGCCAACGTCCTGACTTTC. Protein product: CASSSTSAGANVLTF.

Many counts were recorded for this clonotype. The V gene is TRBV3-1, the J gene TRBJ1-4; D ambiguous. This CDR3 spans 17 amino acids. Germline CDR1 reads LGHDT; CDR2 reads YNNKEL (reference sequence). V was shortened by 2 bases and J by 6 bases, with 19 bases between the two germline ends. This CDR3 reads CASSQFGSGSQHEKLFF. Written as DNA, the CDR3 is TGTGCCAGCAGCCAATTCGGGAGTGGCAGCCAACATGAAAAACTGTTTTTT.

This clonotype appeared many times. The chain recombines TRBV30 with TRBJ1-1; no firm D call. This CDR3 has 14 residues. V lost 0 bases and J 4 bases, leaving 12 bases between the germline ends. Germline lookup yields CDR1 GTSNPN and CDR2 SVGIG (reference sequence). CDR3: CAWSVLGIVTEAFF. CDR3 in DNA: TGTGCCTGGAGTGTACTAGGGATCGTCACTGAAGCTTTCTTT.

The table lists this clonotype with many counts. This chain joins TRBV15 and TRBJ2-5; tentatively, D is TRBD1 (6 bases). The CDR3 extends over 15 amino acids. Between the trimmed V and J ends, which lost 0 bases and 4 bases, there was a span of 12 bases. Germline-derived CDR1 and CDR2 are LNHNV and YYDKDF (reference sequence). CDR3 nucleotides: TGTGCCACCAGCAGAGATAGGGGGTCCCGAGAGACCCAGTACTTC. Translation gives CATSRDRGSRETQYF.

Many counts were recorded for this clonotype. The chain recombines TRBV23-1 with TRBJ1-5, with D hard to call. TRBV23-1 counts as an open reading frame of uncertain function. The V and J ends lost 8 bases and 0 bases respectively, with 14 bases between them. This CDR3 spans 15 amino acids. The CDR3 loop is CASAPDLYSNQPQHF. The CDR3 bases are TGCGCCAGCGCGCCGGACCTATATAGCAATCAGCCCCAGCATTTT.

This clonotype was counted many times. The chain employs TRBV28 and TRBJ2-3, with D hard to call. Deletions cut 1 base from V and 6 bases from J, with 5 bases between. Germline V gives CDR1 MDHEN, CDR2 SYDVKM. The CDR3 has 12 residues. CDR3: CASSLLQDTQYF. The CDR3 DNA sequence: TGTGCCAGCAGTTTATTACAGGATACGCAGTATTTT.

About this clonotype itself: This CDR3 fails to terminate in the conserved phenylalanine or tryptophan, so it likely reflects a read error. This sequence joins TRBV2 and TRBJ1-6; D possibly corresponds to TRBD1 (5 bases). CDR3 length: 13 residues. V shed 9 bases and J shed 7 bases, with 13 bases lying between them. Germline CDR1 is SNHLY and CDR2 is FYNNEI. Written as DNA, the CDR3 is TGTGCCAGTAGGGCGACAGCGAATTCACCCCTCCACCTT. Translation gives CASRATANSPLHL.